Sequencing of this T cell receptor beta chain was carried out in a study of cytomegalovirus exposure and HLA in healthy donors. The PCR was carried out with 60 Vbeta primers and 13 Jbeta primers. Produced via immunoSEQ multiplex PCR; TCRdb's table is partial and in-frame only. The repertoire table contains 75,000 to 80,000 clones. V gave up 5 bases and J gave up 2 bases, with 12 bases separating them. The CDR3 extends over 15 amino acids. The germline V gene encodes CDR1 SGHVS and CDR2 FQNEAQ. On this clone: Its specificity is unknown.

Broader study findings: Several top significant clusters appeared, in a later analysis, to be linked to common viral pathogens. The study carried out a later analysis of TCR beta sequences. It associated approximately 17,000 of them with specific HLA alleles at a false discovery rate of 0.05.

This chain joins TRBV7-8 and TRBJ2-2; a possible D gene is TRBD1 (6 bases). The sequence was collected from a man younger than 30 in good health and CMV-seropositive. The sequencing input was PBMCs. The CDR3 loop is CASSRQGSNTGELFF. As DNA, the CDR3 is TGTGCCAGCAGCCGGCAGGGGAGTAACACCGGGGAGCTGTTTTTT.